The next 18 T cell receptor beta chains were all read from a single sample in a study of blood T cell repertoires in COVID-19. The table came from immunoSEQ multiplex PCR; TCRdb's copy has only in-frame clones and leaves some out. The sample holds hundreds of thousands of clones, around four fifths seen once. Sequenced sample: peripheral blood. These TCRs come from a man younger than 40 with active or convalescent COVID-19.

The rearrangement links TRBV5-1 to TRBJ1-4; D is unresolved. Germline values: CDR1 SGHRS, CDR2 YFSETQ. V was shortened by 5 bases and J by 6 bases, with 11 bases between the two germline ends. The CDR3 is 13 amino acids. The chain's CDR3 is CASSRTEDEKLFF. The DNA of the CDR3 is TGCGCCAGCAGTCGGACGGAGGATGAAAAACTGTTTTTT. The whole variable domain, remainder taken from reference TRBV5-1 and TRBJ1-4, is KAGVTQTPRYLIKTRGQQVTLSCSPISGHRSVSWYQQTPGQGLQFLFEYFSETQRNKGNFPGRFSGRQFSNSRSEMNVSTLELGDSALYLCASSRTEDEKLFFGSGTQLSVL.

V is TRBV29-1 and J is TRBJ2-2; D is perhaps TRBD1 (6 bases). The V gene lost 7 bases and the J gene lost 2 bases, with 11 bases spanning the gap. The CDR3 loop spans 13 amino acids. Germline V CDR1 and CDR2: SQVTM, ANQGSEA. This CDR3 reads CSGRGTNTGELFF. The CDR3 DNA reads TGCAGCGGCAGGGGCACAAACACCGGGGAGCTGTTTTTT.

This clone has only one observation. The J gene is TRBJ2-3, the V gene TRBV18; D is possibly TRBD2 (5 bases). The CDR3 has 14 amino acids. The V and J ends lost 1 base and 5 bases respectively, with 10 bases between them. CDR1 and CDR2 (germline): KGHSH, LQKENI. The CDR3 protein is CASSPQGGGDTQYF. CDR3 DNA sequence: TGTGCCAGCTCACCACAGGGTGGAGGAGATACGCAGTATTTT.

The rearrangement uses TRBV27 and TRBJ1-6, with D possibly matching TRBD1 (5 bases). The ends were cut back, 5 bases at V and 10 bases at J, with 18 bases in the middle. The CDR3 covers 15 residues. Germline-derived CDR1 and CDR2 are MNHEY and SMNVEV (reference sequence). This chain's CDR3 is CASSPNRDAGSPLHF. The CDR3 DNA is TGTGCCAGCAGTCCCAACCGGGACGCGGGGTCACCCCTCCACTTT.

The genes are TRBV30 and TRBJ2-5; 10 bases are a match to TRBD2. The CDR3 runs to 17 residues. The junction had 14 bases not matched to a gene; V was cut back by 3 bases and J by 4 bases. Looked up from germline, CDR1 is GTSNPN and CDR2 is SVGIG (reference sequence). CDR3 region: CAWRTAGTSDPRETQYF. CDR3 nucleotides: TGTGCCTGGAGAACTGCCGGGACTAGCGACCCCAGAGAGACCCAGTACTTC.

This chain connects TRBV7-2 to TRBJ1-2; tentatively, D is TRBD1 (6 bases). V dropped 1 base and J dropped 11 bases, with 20 bases sitting between them. Germline assignment: CDR1 SGHTA and CDR2 FQGNSA. The CDR3 is 15 residues long. CDR3 sequence (DNA): TGTGCCAGCAGCTTAGGGGTCGGGGGGCTAGTCGGTTACACCTTC. Encoded protein: CASSLGVGGLVGYTF. Full variable domain (remainder filled in from reference TRBV7-2 and TRBJ1-2): GAGVSQSPSNKVTEKGKDVELRCDPISGHTALYWYRQSLGQGLEFLIYFQGNSAPDKSGLPSDRFSAERTGGSVSTLTIQRTQQEDSAVYLCASSLGVGGLVGYTFGSGTRLTVV.

This chain uses TRBV30 with TRBJ1-1, with 7 nucleotides matching TRBD1. V lost 1 base and J lost 4; bases outside the gene matches: 3. From germline, CDR1 is GTSNPN and CDR2 SVGIG (reference sequence). This CDR3 has 13 residues. The CDR3 bases are TGTGCCTGGAGTGGAGACAGGGCCACTGAAGCTTTCTTT. It yields the protein CAWSGDRATEAFF.

The chain is built from TRBV28 and TRBJ1-1; D unclear. Germline V gene sequence: CDR1 MDHEN, CDR2 SYDVKM. V dropped 7 bases and J dropped 0 bases, with 9 bases sitting between them. There are 13 residues in the CDR3. In DNA form, the CDR3 reads TGTGCCAGCACCCAGGACTTGAACACTGAAGCTTTCTTT. Protein: CASTQDLNTEAFF.

The chain uses TRBV27 and TRBJ2-3; no clear D gene. This CDR3 comprises 13 residues. Germline CDR1 is MNHEY and CDR2 is SMNVEV (reference sequence). Deletions cut 6 bases from V and 13 bases from J, with 20 bases between. The CDR3 here is CASSPPRRGLEYF. The DNA for the CDR3 is TGTGCCAGCAGCCCCCCTCGGAGAGGTCTTGAGTATTTT.

The chain carries TRBV28 and TRBJ2-3; the match to TRBD1 covers 10 bases. V lost 6 bases and J lost 5; bases outside the gene matches: 5. Germline loops: CDR1 MDHEN, CDR2 SYDVKM. This CDR3 comprises 14 residues. DNA of the CDR3: TGTGCCAGCAGCCTCGGGACAGGGGAAGATACGCAGTATTTT. Translated, it gives CASSLGTGEDTQYF.

CDR3 bases: TGTGCCAGCACCTCGGGACAAACGAACACCGGGGAGCTGTTTTTT. Translating it yields CASTSGQTNTGELFF. This chain links TRBV9 with TRBJ2-2, with D possibly matching TRBD1 (6 bases). Trimming shortened V by 6 bases and J by 0 bases, and 12 bases separated the two germline ends. The germline V gene encodes CDR1 SGDLS and CDR2 YYNGEE. The CDR3 is 15 amino acids. Complete variable domain (other parts from reference TRBV9 and TRBJ2-2): DSGVTQTPKHLITATGQRVTLRCSPRSGDLSVYWYQQSLDQGLQFLIQYYNGEERAKGNILERFSAQQFPDLHSELNLSSLELGDSALYFCASTSGQTNTGELFFGEGSRLTVL.

This chain links TRBV12-2 with TRBJ1-4; TRBD1 is the table's D call and was not checked against the DNA. TRBV12-2 is designated a pseudogene. The CDR3 consists of 17 residues. In nucleotides, the CDR3 is TGTGCAAGTCGCGGGCGGACATGGGACAGGTGTAATGAAAAACTGTTTTTT. As protein: CASRGRTWDRCNEKLFF.

This chain links TRBV15 with TRBJ1-4, with a weak D call TRBD1 (6 bases). The CDR3 extends over 17 amino acids. CDR1 is LNHNV and CDR2 is YYDKDF in the germline V gene (reference sequence). V lost 5 bases and J lost 5, with 21 bases in between. Written as DNA, the CDR3 is TGTGCCACCAGCGGACAGCTGATAGGGAGTTCCAATGAAAAACTGTTTTTT. It yields the protein CATSGQLIGSSNEKLFF.

In nucleotides, the CDR3 is TGTGCCAGCAGCTCCCAACTAGGGAGGGATACGCAGTATTTT. It translates to CASSSQLGRDTQYF. The rearrangement links TRBV5-4 to TRBJ2-3; D may be TRBD2 (6 bases). The germline CDR1 and CDR2 sequences are SGHNT and YYREEE (reference sequence). The CDR3 sequence is 14 residues long. Between the trimmed V and J ends, which lost 3 bases and 6 bases, there was a span of 14 bases.

The genes are TRBV27 and TRBJ2-3, with D possibly being TRBD1 (6 bases). The V and J ends lost 4 bases and 4 bases respectively, with 15 bases between them. Germline loops: CDR1 MNHEY, CDR2 SMNVEV (reference sequence). The CDR3 is made up of 15 amino acids. The CDR3 nucleotides are TGTGCCAGCAGTTGGACAGCCTTAGGCCCAGATACGCAGTATTTT. Encoded protein: CASSWTALGPDTQYF.

V and J are TRBV4-3 and TRBJ1-4, with unresolved D. Trimming removed 1 base at V and 8 bases at J, with 20 bases between. The CDR3 totals 17 residues. The V gene's germline CDR1 is LGHNA and CDR2 YSLEER. In nucleotides, the CDR3 is TGCGCCAGCAGCCAAGCCTTATTGGTCGAGGGAGGAGAAAAACTGTTTTTT. It yields the protein CASSQALLVEGGEKLFF.

CDR3 sequence reads: CSVAGTGSSRAFF. In DNA form, the CDR3 reads TGCAGCGTCGCCGGGACAGGGTCGTCGAGAGCTTTCTTT. The rearrangement uses TRBV29-1 and TRBJ1-1; TRBD1 aligns across 9 bases. V was pared by 6 bases and J by 10 bases, with 12 bases of the junction left unmatched. This CDR3 spans 13 amino acids. Looked up from germline, CDR1 is SQVTM and CDR2 is ANQGSEA.

This chain joins TRBV3-1 (or the pseudogene TRBV3-2) and TRBJ2-2; 8 bases fit TRBD2. The CDR3 sequence is 13 residues long. Per germline, CDR1 LGHDT and CDR2 YNNKEL (reference sequence). V lost 6 bases to trimming and J lost 6 bases; unmatched junction nucleotides: 3. DNA for the CDR3: TGTGCCAGCAGGCGACTAGCGTCCGGGGAGCTGTTTTTT. Protein sequence: CASRRLASGELFF.